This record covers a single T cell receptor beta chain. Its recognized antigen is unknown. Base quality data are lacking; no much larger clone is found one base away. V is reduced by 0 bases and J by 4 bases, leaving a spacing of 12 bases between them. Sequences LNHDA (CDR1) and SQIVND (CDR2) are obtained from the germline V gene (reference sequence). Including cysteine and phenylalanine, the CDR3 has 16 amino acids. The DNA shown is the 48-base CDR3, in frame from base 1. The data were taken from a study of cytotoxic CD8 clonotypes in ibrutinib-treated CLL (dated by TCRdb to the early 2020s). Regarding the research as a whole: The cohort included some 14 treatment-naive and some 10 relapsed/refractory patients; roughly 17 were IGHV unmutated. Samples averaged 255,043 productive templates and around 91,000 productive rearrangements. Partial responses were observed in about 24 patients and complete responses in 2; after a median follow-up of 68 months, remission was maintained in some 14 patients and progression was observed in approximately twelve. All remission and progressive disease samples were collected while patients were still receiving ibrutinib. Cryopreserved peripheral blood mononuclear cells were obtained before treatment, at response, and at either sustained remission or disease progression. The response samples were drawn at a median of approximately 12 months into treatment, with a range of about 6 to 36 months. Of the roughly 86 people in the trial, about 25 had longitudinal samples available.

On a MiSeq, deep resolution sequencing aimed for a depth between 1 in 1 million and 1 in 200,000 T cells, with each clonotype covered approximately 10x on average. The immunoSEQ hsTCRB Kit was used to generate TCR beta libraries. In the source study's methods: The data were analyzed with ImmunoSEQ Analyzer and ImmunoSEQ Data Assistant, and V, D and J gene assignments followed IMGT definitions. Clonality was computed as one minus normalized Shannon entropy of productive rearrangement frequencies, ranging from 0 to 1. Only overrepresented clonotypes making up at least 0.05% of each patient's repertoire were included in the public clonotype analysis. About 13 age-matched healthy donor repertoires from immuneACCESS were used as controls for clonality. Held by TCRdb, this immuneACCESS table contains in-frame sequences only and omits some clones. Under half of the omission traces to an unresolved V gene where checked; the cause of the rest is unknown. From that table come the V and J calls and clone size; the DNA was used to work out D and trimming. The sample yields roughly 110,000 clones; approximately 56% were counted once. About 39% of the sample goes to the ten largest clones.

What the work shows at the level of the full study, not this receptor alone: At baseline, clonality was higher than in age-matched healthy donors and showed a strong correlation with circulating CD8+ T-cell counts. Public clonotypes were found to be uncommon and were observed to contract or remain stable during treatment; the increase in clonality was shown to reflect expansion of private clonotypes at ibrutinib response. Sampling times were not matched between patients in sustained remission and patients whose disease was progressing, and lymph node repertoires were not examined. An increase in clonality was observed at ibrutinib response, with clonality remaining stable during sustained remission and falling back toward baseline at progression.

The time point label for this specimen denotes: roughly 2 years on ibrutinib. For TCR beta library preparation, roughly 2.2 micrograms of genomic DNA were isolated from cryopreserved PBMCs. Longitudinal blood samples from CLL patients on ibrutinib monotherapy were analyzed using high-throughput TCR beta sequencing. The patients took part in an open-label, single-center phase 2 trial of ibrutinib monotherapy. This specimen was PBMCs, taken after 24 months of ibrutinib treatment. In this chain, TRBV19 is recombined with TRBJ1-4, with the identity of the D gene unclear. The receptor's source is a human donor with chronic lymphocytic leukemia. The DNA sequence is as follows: TGTGCCAGTAGTATAGATCCCCGGACTTATAATGAAAAACTGTTTTTT. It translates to CASSIDPRTYNEKLFF.